Below are 21 T cell receptor beta chains sequenced from a single sample in a study of technical replicates of blood from a few donors. The method was immunoSEQ multiplex PCR; TCRdb's version includes in-frame clones alone and lacks a portion of them. The repertoire holds over 80,000 clones, with approximately 96% as singletons. The sequenced sample was T cells isolated from PBMCs. These receptors were collected from a human donor in good health.

CDR3 protein: CASSTKWTGNIQYF. The CDR3 coding sequence is TGTGCCAGTAGTACAAAATGGACAGGGAACATTCAGTACTTC. The chain links TRBV19 to TRBJ2-4, with TRBD1 matching over 8 bases. V was pared by 4 bases and J by 7 bases, with 6 bases of the junction left unmatched. Germline assignment: CDR1 LNHDA and CDR2 SQIVND (reference sequence). CDR3 size: 14 residues.

This rearrangement joins TRBV19 to TRBJ1-1; D possibly corresponds to TRBD1 (6 bases). Trimming took 7 bases from V and 0 from J, leaving 12 bases between them. Per the germline V gene, CDR1 is LNHDA and CDR2 is SQIVND (reference sequence). CDR3 size: 14 residues. CDR3: CASTPGQLNTEAFF. CDR3 DNA: TGTGCCAGTACACCCGGACAGTTGAACACTGAAGCTTTCTTT.

The rearrangement joins TRBV6-1 to TRBJ1-2; no clear D gene. The CDR3 consists of 16 residues. Looked up from germline, CDR1 is MNHNS and CDR2 is SASEGT. V was pared by 2 bases and J by 1 base, with 14 bases between. CDR3 DNA sequence: TGTGCCAGCAGTGAATCTGCAAATAGTTATAACTATGGCTACACCTTC. It specifies CASSESANSYNYGYTF.

The rearrangement joins TRBV28 to TRBJ2-5, with D maybe TRBD1 (7 bases). V was shortened by 6 bases and J by 4 bases, with 15 bases between the two germline ends. The CDR3 is 14 residues long. CDR1 is MDHEN and CDR2 is SYDVKM in the germline V gene. CDR3 amino acids: CASREPGGGETQYF. CDR3 in DNA: TGTGCCAGCAGAGAGCCAGGGGGAGGAGAGACCCAGTACTTC. Filled out from reference TRBV28 and TRBJ2-5, the complete variable domain reads DVKVTQSSRYLVKRTGEKVFLECVQDMDHENMFWYRQDPGLGLRLIYFSYDVKMKEKGDIPEGYSVSREKKERFSLILESASTNQTSMYLCASREPGGGETQYFGPGTRLLVL.

V gene TRBV7-9 combines with J gene TRBJ1-2, with 7 bases that match TRBD1. Germline CDR1 reads SEHNR; CDR2 reads FQNEAQ (reference sequence). Trimming cost V 2 bases and J 6 bases; bases outside gene matches: 12. This CDR3 region has 16 residues. Here the CDR3 reads CASSLTGQATRDGYTF. The CDR3 DNA follows: TGTGCCAGCAGCTTAACCGGACAGGCCACAAGAGATGGCTACACCTTC.

This clone was counted between two and nine times. The V call is TRBV21-1, the J call TRBJ1-1; the table's D call, TRBD1, has no DNA check behind it. TRBV21-1 is classified as a pseudogene. CDR3 length: 10 residues. In nucleotides, the CDR3 is TGTGCCAGCACGAACAGAGAAGCTTTCTTT. This encodes CASTNREAFF.

This chain joins TRBV5-1 and TRBJ2-1, with TRBD2 matching 7 bases. The CDR3 has 12 amino acids. Germline trimming cut 0 bases from V and 14 bases from J; bases unmatched to any gene: 5. Looked up from germline, CDR1 is SGHRS and CDR2 is YFSETQ. The CDR3 loop is CASSLELALKFF. The CDR3 DNA is TGCGCCAGCAGCTTGGAACTAGCGTTAAAGTTCTTC.

The chain has TRBV11-2 and TRBJ1-1, with no clear D. CDR1 and CDR2 (germline): SGHAT, FQNNGV. This CDR3 has 13 amino acids. V was trimmed by 4 bases and J by 0 bases, leaving 6 bases between them. This CDR3 reads CASSYGLNTEAFF. The CDR3 DNA is TGTGCCAGCAGCTACGGGTTGAACACTGAAGCTTTCTTT.

CDR3 amino acids: CASSQGPAVSYEQYF. The CDR3 DNA sequence: TGCGCCAGCAGCCAAGGGCCTGCTGTCTCCTACGAGCAGTACTTC. The genes are TRBV4-1 and TRBJ2-7; D ambiguous. Trimming pared 1 base from V and 0 bases from J, leaving 10 bases between. In germline, CDR1 is MGHRA, CDR2 YSYEKL. There are 15 residues in the CDR3.

The chain uses TRBV18 and TRBJ1-1; D unresolved. V was shortened by 2 bases and J by 1 base, with 5 bases between the two germline ends. Germline CDR1 and CDR2: KGHSH and LQKENI. The CDR3 is 13 amino acids. The CDR3 coding sequence is TGTGCCAGCTCACCAAACGGGAACACTGAAGCTTTCTTT. Translated: CASSPNGNTEAFF.

This rearrangement joins TRBV28 to TRBJ2-1, with D perhaps TRBD1 (5 bases). Germline V gives CDR1 MDHEN, CDR2 SYDVKM. The CDR3 is 15 amino acids. Between the trimmed V and J ends, which lost 5 bases and 4 bases, there was a span of 15 bases. As DNA, the CDR3 is TGTGCCAGCAGTGCCCCTCAGGGTCTATACAATGAGCAGTTCTTC. Protein sequence: CASSAPQGLYNEQFF.

The V gene is TRBV27, the J gene TRBJ2-7, with TRBD2 as a possible D gene (6 bases). The V end lost 2 bases, the J end lost 0 bases, and 8 bases lay between the germline ends. CDR1 and CDR2 from the germline V gene are MNHEY and SMNVEV (reference sequence). The CDR3 spans 14 residues. The CDR3 reads CASSLGGSSYEQYF. The CDR3 DNA is TGTGCCAGCAGTTTAGGGGGGAGCTCCTACGAGCAGTACTTC.

This rearrangement joins TRBV6-5 to TRBJ2-3; tentatively, D is TRBD2 (5 bases). The CDR3 is 15 amino acids. Between the trimmed V and J ends, which lost 0 bases and 4 bases, there was a span of 11 bases. Looked up from germline, CDR1 is MNHEY and CDR2 is SVGAGI. The CDR3 region is CASSYSYRGADTQYF. CDR3 sequence (DNA): TGTGCCAGCAGTTACTCGTATCGGGGAGCAGATACGCAGTATTTT.

This sequence joins TRBV7-8 and TRBJ2-3; the match to TRBD2 covers 10 bases. The V and J ends lost 5 bases and 6 bases, in that order; junction bases with no gene match: 14. The CDR3 has 17 amino acids. In germline, CDR1 is SGHVS, CDR2 FQNEAQ. CDR3 amino acids: CASSRRGTSAGRDTQYF. The DNA of the CDR3 is TGTGCCAGCAGCCGTAGGGGGACTAGCGCGGGGCGGGATACGCAGTATTTT.

This clone was detected only once. The chain recombines TRBV25-1 with TRBJ2-1; no reliable D call. Germline lookup yields CDR1 MGHDK and CDR2 SYGVNS. The CDR3 length is 13 residues. Trimming took 6 bases from V and 2 from J, leaving 8 bases between them. The CDR3 bases are TGTGCCAGCAGCGACACTGCCTACAATGAGCAGTTCTTC. Protein sequence: CASSDTAYNEQFF.

The V call is TRBV2, the J call TRBJ2-7; TRBD1 matches at 7 bases. The length of the CDR3 is 14 residues. Germline V gives CDR1 SNHLY, CDR2 FYNNEI. After removal of 9 bases from V and 1 base from J, the junction contained 9 bases not matched to a gene. CDR3 bases: TGTGCCAGTCCCGGGACAGCCTTTTCCTACGAGCAGTACTTC. Amino acids: CASPGTAFSYEQYF. Filled out from reference TRBV2 and TRBJ2-7, the complete variable domain reads EPEVTQTPSHQVTQMGQEVILRCVPISNHLYFYWYRQILGQKVEFLVSFYNNEISEKSEIFDDQFSVERPDGSNFTLKIRSTKLEDSAMYFCASPGTAFSYEQYFGPGTRLTVT.

This chain uses TRBV30 with TRBJ2-7; unclear D gene. This CDR3 region has 12 residues. The germline V gene has CDR1 GTSNPN and CDR2 SVGIG (reference sequence). The germline V and J ends were trimmed by 2 bases and 2 bases, with 7 bases remaining between them. CDR3 bases: TGTGCCTGGAGTATAGTGGCCTACGAGCAGTACTTC. This encodes CAWSIVAYEQYF.

The J gene is TRBJ2-1, the V gene TRBV6-5; a possible D gene is TRBD2 (6 bases). CDR3 length equals 15 residues. From germline, CDR1 is MNHEY and CDR2 SVGAGI. Trimming took off 7 bases at V and 6 bases at J, with 19 bases between the two ends. The CDR3 bases are TGTGCCAGCACCGGCTCGGGAGTTCAGGGCAATGAGCAGTTCTTC. Translation gives CASTGSGVQGNEQFF.

The rearrangement links TRBV5-4 to TRBJ1-1; TRBD1 is a possible D gene (5 bases). Germline V CDR1 and CDR2: SGHNT, YYREEE (reference sequence). V lost 2 bases, J lost 2 bases, and 7 bases lay in between. The CDR3 contains 13 residues. CDR3 loop: CASSLGVNTEAFF. The CDR3 region has the DNA TGTGCCAGCAGCTTAGGGGTAAACACTGAAGCTTTCTTT.

This chain links TRBV5-1 with TRBJ2-1; D is possibly TRBD1 (5 bases). The CDR3 extends over 14 amino acids. Trimming removed 3 bases at V and 9 bases at J, with 16 bases between. Germline V lookup: CDR1 SGHRS, CDR2 YFSETQ. Here the CDR3 reads CASSWRLDKGEQFF. In DNA, the CDR3 is TGCGCCAGCAGCTGGCGACTGGACAAGGGTGAGCAGTTCTTC.

The chain uses TRBV2 and TRBJ1-1; 9 bases match TRBD1. The V gene's germline CDR1 is SNHLY and CDR2 FYNNEI. This CDR3 contains 14 residues. V lost 5 bases to trimming and J lost 5 bases; unmatched junction nucleotides: 6. The CDR3 DNA reads TGTGCCAGCAGTAAGGACAGGGGAAGAACTGAAGCTTTCTTT. Its translation is CASSKDRGRTEAFF.